Following are 6 T cell receptor beta chains from one sample sequenced in a study of blood T cell repertoires in COVID-19. Clones were read by immunoSEQ multiplex PCR, and TCRdb kept only the in-frame ones, dropping some. The sample includes about 200,000 clones, over 75% of them seen just once. Sequenced: peripheral blood. The source is a man aged 45 to 65 with COVID-19, enrolled during active disease.

V and J are TRBV6-5 and TRBJ2-7; the match to TRBD2 covers 8 bases. The length of the CDR3 is 15 residues. Trimming removed 8 bases from V and 2 bases from J; junction bases left unmatched: 11. The germline V gene encodes CDR1 MNHEY and CDR2 SVGAGI. This CDR3 is CASSSDGGGPYEQYF. Here the CDR3 DNA reads TGTGCCAGCTCCTCCGACGGGGGGGGCCCCTACGAGCAGTACTTC.

The CDR3 coding sequence is TGTGCCAGCAGCCTCGTTCTAGGCTTAGATACGCAGTATTTT. It specifies CASSLVLGLDTQYF. The chain employs TRBV6-6 and TRBJ2-3, with D uncertain. The CDR3 runs to 14 residues. From germline, CDR1 is MNHNY and CDR2 SVGAGI (reference sequence). Trimming took off 6 bases at V and 5 bases at J, with 15 bases between the two ends.

In its sample, this clone was seen once. The rearrangement links TRBV4-1 to TRBJ1-6, with D tentatively TRBD1 (5 bases). Trimming shortened V by 4 bases and J by 10 bases, and 14 bases separated the two germline ends. The CDR3 has 14 residues. CDR1 MGHRA and CDR2 YSYEKL come from the germline V gene. The CDR3 here is CASSLGDSPSPLHF. CDR3 nucleotide sequence: TGCGCCAGCAGCCTCGGAGACAGTCCCTCACCCCTCCACTTT.

In nucleotides, the CDR3 is TGTGCCAACCAACGAGGACAGAGCTCCTACAATGAGCAGTTCTTC. Translation gives CANQRGQSSYNEQFF. The chain is built from TRBV5-8 and TRBJ2-1; D is possibly TRBD1 (6 bases). Between the trimmed V and J ends, which lost 9 bases and 0 bases, there was a span of 16 bases. The V gene's germline CDR1 is SGHTS and CDR2 YDEGEE. The CDR3 totals 15 residues.

This clone was picked up a small number of times. The CDR3 sequence is CASRKPGQGTDYGYTF. In DNA form, the CDR3 reads TGTGCCAGCAGAAAACCGGGACAGGGGACCGACTATGGCTACACCTTC. The chain carries TRBV7-9 and TRBJ1-2, with 10 bases lining up with TRBD1. There are 16 residues in the CDR3. Per germline, CDR1 SEHNR and CDR2 FQNEAQ (reference sequence). The V gene end was trimmed by 6 bases and the J gene end by 3 bases; junction bases not matched to a gene: 10.

This sequence joins TRBV9 and TRBJ2-7; the match to TRBD1 covers 9 bases. The CDR3 is made up of 15 amino acids. V lost 0 bases to trimming and J lost 2 bases; unmatched junction nucleotides: 3. In germline, CDR1 is SGDLS, CDR2 YYNGEE. CDR3 bases: TGTGCCAGCAGCGTAGCTACAGGGGGCGCCTACGAGCAGTACTTC. Protein product: CASSVATGGAYEQYF.